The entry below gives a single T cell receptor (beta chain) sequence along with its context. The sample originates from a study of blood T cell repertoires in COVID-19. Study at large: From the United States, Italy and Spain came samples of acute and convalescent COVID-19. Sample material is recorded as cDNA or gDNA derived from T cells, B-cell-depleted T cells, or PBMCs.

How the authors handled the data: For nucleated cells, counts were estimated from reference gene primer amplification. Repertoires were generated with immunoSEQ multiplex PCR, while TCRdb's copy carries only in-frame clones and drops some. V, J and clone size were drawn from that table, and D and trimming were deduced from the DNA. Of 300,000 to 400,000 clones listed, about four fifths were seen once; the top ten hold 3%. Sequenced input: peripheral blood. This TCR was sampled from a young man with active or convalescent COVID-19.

CDR3 DNA sequence: TGTGCCATCAGTGAGGGTCTAGCGGGGGCAACCCAAGAGACCCAGTACTTC. Its protein is CAISEGLAGATQETQYF. V and J are TRBV10-3 and TRBJ2-5; 10 bases align to TRBD2. CDR1 ENHRY and CDR2 SYGVKD come from the germline V gene. This CDR3 spans 17 amino acids. V gave up 2 bases and J gave up 1 base; unmatched junction bases: 7.